This TCR beta chain derives from a study of T cells after yellow fever vaccination. At the level of the study: Fractions of limited cellularity were prepared by means of SMART-Seq v4 Ultra Low Input.

Trimming pared 0 bases from V and 0 bases from J, leaving 8 bases between. Germline values: CDR1 MGHRA, CDR2 YSYEKL. This CDR3 has 15 amino acids. Only a few counts were recorded for this clonotype. Its antigen is unidentified. Study-level findings and limits: Any FACS-sorted repertoire could hold abundant clonotypes that contaminate it from the bulk population. Researchers report a weaker secondary response that nonetheless peaked faster, day 5 versus 15.

TCR cDNA was made by 5'RACE template switching, adding a universal primer site and UMIs. In TCRdb, the 5' RACE reads were re-called with MiXCR into one record per CDR3 protein. The sample has a few hundred thousand distinct CDR3 sequences; roughly 4% are singletons. The sequencing used PBMCs, collected 5 days after the yellow fever booster vaccination. This chain uses TRBV4-1 with TRBJ1-2, with unresolved D. This TCR was recovered from a man younger than 35 who received the YFV17D yellow fever vaccine. The CDR3 here is CASSQEGPSNYGYTF. The CDR3 DNA reads TGCGCCAGCAGCCAAGAGGGTCCCTCTAACTATGGCTACACCTTC.